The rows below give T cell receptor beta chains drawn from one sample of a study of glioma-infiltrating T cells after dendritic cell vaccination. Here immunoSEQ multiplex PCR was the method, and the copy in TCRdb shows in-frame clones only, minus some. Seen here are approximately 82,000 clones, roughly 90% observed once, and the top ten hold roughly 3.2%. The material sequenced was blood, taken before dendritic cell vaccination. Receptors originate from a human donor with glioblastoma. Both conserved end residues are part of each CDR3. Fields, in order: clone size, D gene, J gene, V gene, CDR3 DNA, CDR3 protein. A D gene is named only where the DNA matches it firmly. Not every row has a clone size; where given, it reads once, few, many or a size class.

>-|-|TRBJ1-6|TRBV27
TGTGCCAGCAGTCCCTCTAGGGTTGGGGGGAATTCACCCCTCCACTTT
CASSPSRVGGNSPLHF
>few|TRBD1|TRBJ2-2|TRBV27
TGTGCCAGCAGTTCTCTCACTACAGGGGACACCGGGGAGCTGTTTTTT
CASSSLTTGDTGELFF
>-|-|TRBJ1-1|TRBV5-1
TGCGCCAGCAGCTTGGGGACAGTCATGAACACTGAAGCTTTCTTT
CASSLGTVMNTEAFF
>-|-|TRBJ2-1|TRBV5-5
TGTGCCAGCAGCTTGGCGGGGGGCCGTTCGTACAATGAGCAGTTCTTC
CASSLAGGRSYNEQFF
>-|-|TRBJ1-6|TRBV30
TGTGCCTGGATGAACTCAGGAAGTTTGGGTTCACCCCTCCACTTT
CAWMNSGSLGSPLHF
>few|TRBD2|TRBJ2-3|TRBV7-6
TGTGCCAGCAGCTTAGGAGGTAGCGGGAGCGCAGATACGCAGTATTTT
CASSLGGSGSADTQYF
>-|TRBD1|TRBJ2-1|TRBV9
TGTGCCAGCAGCGTCGGGACAGCTGGCAATGAGCAGTTCTTC
CASSVGTAGNEQFF
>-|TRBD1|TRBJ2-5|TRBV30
TGTGCCTGGAGTCGGACAGGAGCGGTGGGGACCCAGTACTTC
CAWSRTGAVGTQYF
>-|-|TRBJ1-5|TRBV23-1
TGCGCCAGCAGGAGAATTGGCCGGGAGTTATATAGCAATCAGCCCCAGCATTTT
CASRRIGRELYSNQPQHF
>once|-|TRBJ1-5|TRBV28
TGTGCCAGCAGTTTAAGGGTCAGAAGTAGCGAAAATCAGCCCCAGCATTTT
CASSLRVRSSENQPQHF
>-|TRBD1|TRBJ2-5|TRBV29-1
TGCAGCGTTTTAGGGGACAGGGGTGAGACCCAGTACTTC
CSVLGDRGETQYF
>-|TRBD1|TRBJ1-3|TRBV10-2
TGCGCCAGCAGTGACGGAGGGACAGCCGGAAACACCATATATTTT
CASSDGGTAGNTIYF
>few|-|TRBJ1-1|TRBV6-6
TGTGCCAGCAGTTTAGCTGTAGTAAACGCTGAAGCTTTCTTT
CASSLAVVNAEAFF
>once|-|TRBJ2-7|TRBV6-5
TGTGCCAGCAGTTTCCTAGGGCAGGGGTACGAGCAGTACTTC
CASSFLGQGYEQYF
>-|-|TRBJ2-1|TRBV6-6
TGTGCCAGCAGTTACCGGGAGCGGTTGGTCTACAATGAGCAGTTCTTC
CASSYRERLVYNEQFF
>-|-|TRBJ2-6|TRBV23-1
TGCGCCAGCTCCACTTCGCGGAATCTGAGCTCTGGGGCCAACGTCCTGACTTTC
CASSTSRNLSSGANVLTF
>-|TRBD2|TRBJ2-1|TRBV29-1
TGCAGCCCCACCCGCGGGACTAGCGGCAATGAGCAGTTCTTC
CSPTRGTSGNEQFF
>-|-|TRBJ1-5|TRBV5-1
TGCGCCAGCAGCTTGGAATCGGGGAGCAATCAGCCCCAGCATTTT
CASSLESGSNQPQHF
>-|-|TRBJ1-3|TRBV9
TGTGCCAGCAGCGTGGGGGCCTCTGGAAACACCATATATTTT
CASSVGASGNTIYF
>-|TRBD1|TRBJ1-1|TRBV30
TGTGCCTGGAGTCACCCGGGACAGGGGAACACTGAAGCTTTCTTT
CAWSHPGQGNTEAFF
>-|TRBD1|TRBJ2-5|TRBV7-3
TGTGCCAGCAGCCCCGGGACAGGGCTGGAGACCCAGTACTTC
CASSPGTGLETQYF
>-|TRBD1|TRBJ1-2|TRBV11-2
TGTGCCAGCAGACGAATTACAGGGGGCGTTGATCAGATGTATGGCTACACCTTC
CASRRITGGVDQMYGYTF
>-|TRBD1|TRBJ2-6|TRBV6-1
TGTGCCAGCAGTGAACCGGGACAGGGGTACTCTGGGGCCAACGTCCTGACTTTC
CASSEPGQGYSGANVLTF
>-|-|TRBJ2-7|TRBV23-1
TGCGCCAGCAGTCATGCACCGCGGGCGGCCAACACCTACGAGCAGTACTTC
CASSHAPRAANTYEQYF